One and the same sample provided the 18 T cell receptor beta chains below, sequenced in a study of cytomegalovirus exposure and HLA in healthy donors. The PCR used 60 Vbeta and 13 Jbeta primers. Here immunoSEQ multiplex PCR was the method, and the copy in TCRdb shows in-frame clones only, minus some. This sample has about 83,000 clones; around 79% occur once, and the top ten carry 5.9%. The sample comprised PBMCs. These receptor sequences come from a man between 18 and 35 years old in good health and CMV-seropositive.

A single count supports this clone. V is TRBV28 and J is TRBJ2-7; D unresolved. From germline, CDR1 is MDHEN and CDR2 SYDVKM. This CDR3 comprises 15 residues. Trimming shortened V by 5 bases and J by 0 bases, and 14 bases separated the two germline ends. CDR3 region: CASSPRQASSYEQYF. The CDR3 nucleotides are TGTGCCAGCAGTCCAAGGCAGGCTTCCTCCTACGAGCAGTACTTC.

The gene calls are TRBV28 and TRBJ2-7; no definite D call. V was pared by 2 bases and J by 0 bases, with 8 bases between. This CDR3 has 14 residues. Germline CDR1 MDHEN, CDR2 SYDVKM. CDR3 nucleotides: TGTGCCAGCAGTTTACGCGACACCTCCTACGAGCAGTACTTC. Amino acids: CASSLRDTSYEQYF.

The chain joins TRBV2 to TRBJ1-3; possible D gene TRBD1, 5 bases. Trimming removed 6 bases from V and 2 bases from J, with 8 bases in between. The CDR3 sequence is 13 residues long. The germline V gene has CDR1 SNHLY and CDR2 FYNNEI. The CDR3 sequence: CASREGTGNTIYF. The CDR3, as DNA: TGTGCCAGCAGGGAGGGGACTGGAAACACCATATATTTT. Filled out from reference TRBV2 and TRBJ1-3, the complete variable domain reads EPEVTQTPSHQVTQMGQEVILRCVPISNHLYFYWYRQILGQKVEFLVSFYNNEISEKSEIFDDQFSVERPDGSNFTLKIRSTKLEDSAMYFCASREGTGNTIYFGEGSWLTVV.

The genes are TRBV28 and TRBJ2-1; no definite D call. Looked up from germline, CDR1 is MDHEN and CDR2 is SYDVKM. Trimming removed 6 bases from V and 8 bases from J, with 20 bases in between. The CDR3 is 15 residues long. The CDR3 reads CASRLPTLKQDEQFF. The DNA of the CDR3 is TGTGCCAGCAGGCTTCCCACCCTTAAGCAAGATGAGCAGTTCTTC.

The chain combines TRBV6-1 with TRBJ2-2, with TRBD2 matching over 9 bases. The germline gives CDR1 MNHNS, CDR2 SASEGT. The V and J ends lost 8 bases and 2 bases, in that order; junction bases with no gene match: 3. CDR3 size: 14 residues. The CDR3 nucleotides read TGTGCCAGCGCTAGCGGGATTAACACCGGGGAGCTGTTTTTT. This codes for CASASGINTGELFF.

The chain links TRBV2 to TRBJ1-5, with D hard to call. Looked up from germline, CDR1 is SNHLY and CDR2 is FYNNEI. The CDR3 runs to 15 residues. Deletions cut 3 bases from V and 1 base from J, with 10 bases between. Here the CDR3 DNA reads TGTGCCAGCAGTGAGCGGCAGTTGAGCAATCAGCCCCAGCATTTT. Its translation: CASSERQLSNQPQHF.

The chain uses TRBV5-8 and TRBJ2-2; TRBD2 matches at 9 bases. Trimming at V came to 4 bases and at J to 3 bases, leaving 7 bases not matched to a gene. Germline CDR1 and CDR2: SGHTS and YDEGEE. There are 16 residues in the CDR3. Here the CDR3 reads CASSRGLALDTGELFF. CDR3 in DNA: TGTGCCAGCAGCCGGGGACTAGCCCTCGACACCGGGGAGCTGTTTTTT.

The chain is built from TRBV10-3 and TRBJ1-1; 10 nucleotides align to TRBD1. CDR3 length equals 16 residues. CDR1 and CDR2 from the germline V gene are ENHRY and SYGVKD. V was clipped by 0 bases and J by 5 bases; unmatched bases: 6. CDR3 amino acids: CAISESIGTGVTEAFF. The CDR3 nucleotides are TGTGCCATCAGTGAGTCTATCGGGACAGGGGTAACTGAAGCTTTCTTT.

The count of this clone is one. V is TRBV28 and J is TRBJ1-1; 10 bases are shared with TRBD1. This CDR3 region has 17 residues. The trim removed 2 bases at V and 0 bases at J, leaving 6 bases unmatched. Germline V CDR1 and CDR2: MDHEN, SYDVKM. CDR3 bases: TGTGCCAGCAGTTTACGAGACAGGGGGCGAATGAACACTGAAGCTTTCTTT. Residues: CASSLRDRGRMNTEAFF.

This clone was recorded a few times. This chain joins TRBV7-6 and TRBJ2-1, with D tentatively TRBD2 (6 bases). Per the germline V gene, CDR1 is SGHVS and CDR2 is FNYEAQ. V was trimmed by 1 base and J by 7 bases, leaving 20 bases between them. This CDR3 has 17 amino acids. The CDR3 reads CASSLGGVRVLGNEQFF. In nucleotides, the CDR3 is TGTGCCAGCAGCTTAGGGGGGGTCAGGGTACTGGGGAATGAGCAGTTCTTC.

V is TRBV28 and J is TRBJ1-1; TRBD1 is a possible D gene (5 bases). The germline V gene has CDR1 MDHEN and CDR2 SYDVKM. The CDR3 extends over 15 amino acids. V shed 3 bases and J shed 2 bases, with 13 bases lying between them. This chain's CDR3 is CASSLWGVGNTEAFF. CDR3 nucleotides: TGTGCCAGCAGTTTGTGGGGCGTAGGTAACACTGAAGCTTTCTTT. The full variable domain, its missing parts supplied by reference TRBV28 and TRBJ1-1, is DVKVTQSSRYLVKRTGEKVFLECVQDMDHENMFWYRQDPGLGLRLIYFSYDVKMKEKGDIPEGYSVSREKKERFSLILESASTNQTSMYLCASSLWGVGNTEAFFGQGTRLTVV.

This chain joins TRBV27 and TRBJ1-2; a possible D gene is TRBD1 (6 bases). Looked up from germline, CDR1 is MNHEY and CDR2 is SMNVEV (reference sequence). V gave up 9 bases and J gave up 3 bases, with 14 bases separating them. The CDR3 has 13 residues. The CDR3 DNA reads as TGTGCCAGTACGGGGGGCAACCACTATGGCTACACCTTC. It codes for CASTGGNHYGYTF.

The chain recombines TRBV18 with TRBJ1-1; the D gene is possibly TRBD1 (6 bases). This CDR3 is 13 amino acids long. Germline CDR1 is KGHSH and CDR2 is LQKENI. V was cut by 9 bases and J by 1 base, with 12 bases left in between. CDR3 residues: CASKLDRNTEAFF. In DNA form, the CDR3 reads TGTGCCAGTAAGTTGGACAGGAACACTGAAGCTTTCTTT.

The chain has TRBV27 and TRBJ1-2, with D maybe TRBD1 (5 bases). The CDR3 spans 13 residues. The ends were cut back, 6 bases at V and 5 bases at J, with 13 bases in the middle. Germline V gene data show CDR1 as MNHEY and CDR2 as SMNVEV (reference sequence). This CDR3 is CASSRDRTYGYTF. CDR3 sequence (DNA): TGTGCCAGCAGCCGAGACAGAACTTATGGCTACACCTTC.

Written as DNA, the CDR3 is TGTGCCAGCGGCGACGGACAGGGTGGACAGCCCCAGCATTTT. It yields the protein CASGDGQGGQPQHF. J is TRBJ1-5 and V is TRBV27; 8 bases fit TRBD1. The CDR3 has 14 amino acids. The V gene's germline CDR1 is MNHEY and CDR2 SMNVEV (reference sequence). Unmatched junction bases numbered 10, after V lost 8 bases and J lost 7 bases.

The chain combines TRBV7-6 with TRBJ2-1; D uncertain. The V end was cut by 7 bases, the J end by 4 bases, with 14 bases between. Germline assignment: CDR1 SGHVS and CDR2 FNYEAQ. This CDR3 contains 14 residues. DNA for the CDR3: TGTGCCAGCACTCTGGCGGATATTTACAATGAGCAGTTCTTC. This sequence encodes CASTLADIYNEQFF.

The CDR3: CASSPYMRPGELFF. As DNA, the CDR3 is TGTGCCAGCAGCCCCTATATGAGGCCCGGGGAGCTGTTTTTT. This chain links TRBV7-2 with TRBJ2-2; no firm D call. Germline CDR1 reads SGHTA; CDR2 reads FQGNSA. The length of the CDR3 is 14 residues. Trimming shortened V by 5 bases and J by 6 bases, and 13 bases separated the two germline ends. The complete variable domain, with remaining parts taken from reference TRBV7-2 and TRBJ2-2, reads GAGVSQSPSNKVTEKGKDVELRCDPISGHTALYWYRQSLGQGLEFLIYFQGNSAPDKSGLPSDRFSAERTGGSVSTLTIQRTQQEDSAVYLCASSPYMRPGELFFGEGSRLTVL.

V is TRBV6-1 and J is TRBJ1-1, with D unresolved. Trimming took 4 bases from V and 1 from J, leaving 13 bases between them. The CDR3 totals 15 residues. Germline-derived CDR1 and CDR2 are MNHNS and SASEGT. Here the CDR3 DNA reads TGTGCCAGCAGTGTCTCACGGGGTACGAACACTGAAGCTTTCTTT. Protein sequence: CASSVSRGTNTEAFF.